Below are 22 T cell receptor beta chains sequenced from a single sample in a study of cytomegalovirus exposure and HLA in healthy donors. The PCR made use of 60 Vbeta and 13 Jbeta primers. Sequenced by immunoSEQ multiplex PCR; TCRdb stores in-frame clones only, minus some. Found here are about 160,000 clones, approximately 80% of them singletons; the top ten hold less than 2.5%. Sequenced: PBMCs. Source of these receptors: a man aged 50-60 years in good health and CMV-seropositive.

The chain combines TRBV28 with TRBJ1-2, with D maybe TRBD1 (5 bases). From germline, CDR1 is MDHEN and CDR2 SYDVKM. Deletions cut 6 bases from V and 6 bases from J, with 11 bases between. CDR3 length equals 12 residues. CDR3 sequence reads: CASRRGIHGYTF. Written as DNA, the CDR3 is TGTGCCAGCAGGCGGGGGATCCATGGCTACACCTTC.

This sequence joins TRBV2 and TRBJ1-2, with D maybe TRBD1 (6 bases). CDR1 is SNHLY and CDR2 is FYNNEI in the germline V gene. The CDR3 runs 15 residues. Trimming took off 10 bases at V and 0 bases at J, with 18 bases between the two ends. The CDR3 nucleotides are TGTGCCACTCTCGCAAGGGACACTTCTAACTATGGCTACACCTTC. This sequence encodes CATLARDTSNYGYTF. Based on the CDR3 plus reference TRBV2 and TRBJ1-2, the full variable domain is EPEVTQTPSHQVTQMGQEVILRCVPISNHLYFYWYRQILGQKVEFLVSFYNNEISEKSEIFDDQFSVERPDGSNFTLKIRSTKLEDSAMYFCATLARDTSNYGYTFGSGTRLTVV.

This chain connects TRBV9 to TRBJ2-7; the match to TRBD1 covers 9 bases. The CDR3 is 15 amino acids. Germline CDR1 reads SGDLS; CDR2 reads YYNGEE. Unmatched junction bases numbered 7, after V lost 1 base and J lost 5 bases. The CDR3 DNA is TGTGCCAGCAGCGTAACGGGACAGGGATGGGACGAGCAGTACTTC. Its translation: CASSVTGQGWDEQYF.

The V call is TRBV7-9, the J call TRBJ1-4; 7 positions agree with TRBD1. V was pared by 5 bases and J by 7 bases, with 10 bases of the junction left unmatched. Germline loops: CDR1 SEHNR, CDR2 FQNEAQ (reference sequence). The CDR3 contains 15 residues. The CDR3 coding sequence is TGTGCCAGCAGCCCCTCGACAGGGCGGAGTGAAAAACTGTTTTTT. This encodes CASSPSTGRSEKLFF.

The J gene is TRBJ1-3, the V gene TRBV6-6; D might be TRBD1 (6 bases). Trimming stripped 6 bases from V and 4 bases from J, with 7 bases between. Looked up from germline, CDR1 is MNHNY and CDR2 is SVGAGI (reference sequence). The CDR3 is 12 amino acids. CDR3 region: CASSDRGNTIYF. CDR3 DNA: TGTGCCAGCAGCGACAGGGGAAACACCATATATTTT.

The rearrangement uses TRBV27 and TRBJ2-7; 7 bases match TRBD2. CDR3 length equals 16 residues. Germline V gene lookup returns CDR1 MNHEY and CDR2 SMNVEV (reference sequence). V shed 2 bases and J 4 bases; nucleotides not matched to a gene: 11. The CDR3 DNA is TGTGCCAGCAGTTTAAGTGGGGAGGGTCCTGTTTACGAGCAGTACTTC. Translation: CASSLSGEGPVYEQYF.

The gene calls are TRBV12-5 and TRBJ1-2; D possibly corresponds to TRBD1 (6 bases). Germline V gene lookup returns CDR1 LGHNT and CDR2 FRNRAP. Trimming left V 2 bases short and J 7 bases short, with 11 bases between. The CDR3 totals 13 residues. Here the CDR3 DNA reads TGTGCTAGTGGTTTGACCCCGGACAGTGGCTACACCTTC. This translates into CASGLTPDSGYTF.

The genes are TRBV4-2 and TRBJ2-1; 9 bases fit TRBD2. With V trimmed by 1 base and J by 2 bases, 6 bases remained unmatched. CDR3 length: 17 residues. The germline V gene has CDR1 LGHNA and CDR2 YNFKEQ. DNA for the CDR3: TGTGCCAGCAGCCAAGCGACTAGCGGTGCCGCCTACAATGAGCAGTTCTTC. It yields the protein CASSQATSGAAYNEQFF.

This chain joins TRBV6-4 and TRBJ2-1; unclear D gene. The V gene's germline CDR1 is MRHNA and CDR2 SNTAGT. The CDR3 runs to 12 residues. Trimming shortened V by 2 bases and J by 8 bases, and 7 bases separated the two germline ends. DNA of the CDR3: TGTGCCAGCAGTGACGCTTCGGATGAGCAGTTCTTC. It yields the protein CASSDASDEQFF.

The V and J genes are TRBV9 and TRBJ2-5; 14 positions agree with TRBD2. Germline values: CDR1 SGDLS, CDR2 YYNGEE. This CDR3 comprises 16 residues. The junction had 5 bases not matched to a gene; V was cut back by 2 bases and J by 5 bases. The CDR3 region has the DNA TGTGCCAGCAGCGTTGGACTAGCGGGGGGTATGGAGACCCAGTACTTC. Protein: CASSVGLAGGMETQYF.

Here the CDR3 DNA reads TGTGCCAGCAGTGGCCTCCATGGGGGTGGCAGTCCCAGGGGGTATGAGCAGTTCTTC. Translating gives CASSGLHGGGSPRGYEQFF. This chain uses TRBV2 with TRBJ2-1; 7 bases align to TRBD1. Losses at the gene ends were 4 bases for V and 8 bases for J; bases not matched to a gene: 23. The length of the CDR3 is 19 residues. CDR1 and CDR2 from the germline V gene are SNHLY and FYNNEI.

The chain joins TRBV5-1 to TRBJ2-5; D unresolved. Germline CDR1 is SGHRS and CDR2 is YFSETQ. V dropped 7 bases and J dropped 2 bases, with 6 bases sitting between them. The CDR3 length is 11 residues. CDR3 coding DNA: TGCGCCAGCTCTTATCAAGAGACCCAGTACTTC. This translates into CASSYQETQYF. Filled out from reference TRBV5-1 and TRBJ2-5, the complete variable domain reads KAGVTQTPRYLIKTRGQQVTLSCSPISGHRSVSWYQQTPGQGLQFLFEYFSETQRNKGNFPGRFSGRQFSNSRSEMNVSTLELGDSALYLCASSYQETQYFGPGTRLLVL.

The chain joins TRBV6-5 to TRBJ2-7; 12 positions agree with TRBD2. The V and J ends lost 5 bases and 2 bases, in that order; junction bases with no gene match: 1. Germline values: CDR1 MNHEY, CDR2 SVGAGI. The CDR3 length is 14 residues. In nucleotides, the CDR3 is TGTGCCAGCAGTGGACTAGCGGGGCCCTACGAGCAGTACTTC. This sequence encodes CASSGLAGPYEQYF.

V is TRBV28 and J is TRBJ1-5, with D hard to call. Germline CDR1 MDHEN, CDR2 SYDVKM. With 7 bases removed from V and 9 bases from J, the gap between germline ends came to 13 bases. The CDR3 is 12 amino acids. Here the CDR3 reads CASIPASGPQHF. As DNA, the CDR3 is TGTGCCAGCATCCCAGCCTCGGGGCCCCAGCATTTT.

V gene TRBV7-6 combines with J gene TRBJ2-7, with a weak D call TRBD2 (5 bases). Germline assignment: CDR1 SGHVS and CDR2 FNYEAQ. The CDR3 loop spans 13 amino acids. Trimming pared 5 bases from V and 4 bases from J, leaving 12 bases between. CDR3 sequence reads: CASSRDLGYEQYF. CDR3 nucleotides: TGTGCCAGCAGCCGGGATTTAGGGTACGAGCAGTACTTC.

The J gene is TRBJ2-4, the V gene TRBV7-2; 8 bases fit TRBD2. CDR3 length: 15 residues. V shed 5 bases and J 6 bases; nucleotides not matched to a gene: 9. Germline V gene sequence: CDR1 SGHTA, CDR2 FQGNSA. DNA of the CDR3: TGTGCCAGCAGCCCGCGGGGGGTCCGGGGAAACATTCAGTACTTC. As protein: CASSPRGVRGNIQYF.

A single count supports this clone. The chain has TRBV7-8 and TRBJ2-1; maybe TRBD2 (7 bases). Germline assignment: CDR1 SGHVS and CDR2 FQNEAQ. V was clipped by 6 bases and J by 7 bases, with 13 bases between them. The CDR3 contains 13 residues. In DNA form, the CDR3 reads TGTGCCAGCAGTCCAGGGGAGGGGAATGAGCAGTTCTTC. Translation: CASSPGEGNEQFF.

The chain uses TRBV20-1 and TRBJ1-2, with D possibly matching TRBD1 (6 bases). Germline assignment: CDR1 DFQATT and CDR2 SNEGSKA (reference sequence). Deletions cut 4 bases from V and 6 bases from J, with 9 bases between. The CDR3 is 11 amino acids. CDR3 nucleotide sequence: TGCAGTGCTATAAACAGGGATGGCTACACCTTC. Amino acid sequence: CSAINRDGYTF.

V and J are TRBV30 and TRBJ2-3, with TRBD2 as a possible D gene (6 bases). There are 14 residues in the CDR3. Germline V gene sequence: CDR1 GTSNPN, CDR2 SVGIG (reference sequence). Between the trimmed V and J ends, which lost 2 bases and 3 bases, there was a span of 12 bases. CDR3 region: CAWSWGRTTDTQYF. The CDR3 DNA sequence: TGTGCCTGGAGTTGGGGGAGGACGACAGATACGCAGTATTTT.

This clone was detected only a few times. The V and J genes are TRBV6-5 and TRBJ2-7, with D perhaps TRBD2 (5 bases). V was clipped by 7 bases and J by 0 bases, with 13 bases between them. The length of the CDR3 is 14 residues. CDR1 is MNHEY and CDR2 is SVGAGI in the germline V gene. CDR3 coding DNA: TGTGCCAGCATAGACTCGGGGAACTCCTACGAGCAGTACTTC. Translation gives CASIDSGNSYEQYF.

The rearrangement uses TRBV19 and TRBJ1-3; D gene unclear. Between the trimmed V and J ends, which lost 5 bases and 0 bases, there was a span of 11 bases. This CDR3 region has 15 residues. CDR1 LNHDA and CDR2 SQIVND come from the germline V gene (reference sequence). The CDR3 DNA follows: TGTGCCAGTAGTCTAGGGCCCCGCTCTGGAAACACCATATATTTT. Residues: CASSLGPRSGNTIYF.

The rearrangement links TRBV10-1 to TRBJ2-4, with D perhaps TRBD2 (6 bases). This CDR3 is 15 amino acids long. CDR1 is WNHNN, CDR2 SYGVQD, per germline (reference sequence). V was clipped by 0 bases and J by 6 bases, with 12 bases between them. The CDR3, as DNA: TGCGCCAGCAGTGAGTCCAGAGGAGCGGGAAACATTCAGTACTTC. As protein: CASSESRGAGNIQYF.